This T cell receptor (beta chain) was sequenced for a study of siplizumab effects on memory and regulatory T cells. Sequencing was performed with immunoSEQ multiplex PCR; in TCRdb, only in-frame clones are kept and a portion is missing. The table records under 150,000 clones, approximately 94% of them present only once. To note about this clone: Antigen: not known.

Whole-study results and caveats: Where siplizumab was present, mappable alloreactive CD4+ clones averaged approximately 73% Treg-derived, compared with 25% to 30% in controls.

There are 12 residues in the CDR3. V was clipped by 1 base and J by 13 bases, with 10 bases between them. The germline V gene has CDR1 LGHNA and CDR2 YNFKEQ. The chain uses TRBV4-2 and TRBJ1-4; D is possibly TRBD1 (5 bases). Sequencing was done on a sample of non-Treg CD4+ T cells sorted from blood. The receptor was isolated from a human donor in good health. CDR3 region: CASSQAGYGLFF. In DNA, the CDR3 is TGTGCCAGCAGCCAAGCAGGGTACGGACTGTTTTTT.